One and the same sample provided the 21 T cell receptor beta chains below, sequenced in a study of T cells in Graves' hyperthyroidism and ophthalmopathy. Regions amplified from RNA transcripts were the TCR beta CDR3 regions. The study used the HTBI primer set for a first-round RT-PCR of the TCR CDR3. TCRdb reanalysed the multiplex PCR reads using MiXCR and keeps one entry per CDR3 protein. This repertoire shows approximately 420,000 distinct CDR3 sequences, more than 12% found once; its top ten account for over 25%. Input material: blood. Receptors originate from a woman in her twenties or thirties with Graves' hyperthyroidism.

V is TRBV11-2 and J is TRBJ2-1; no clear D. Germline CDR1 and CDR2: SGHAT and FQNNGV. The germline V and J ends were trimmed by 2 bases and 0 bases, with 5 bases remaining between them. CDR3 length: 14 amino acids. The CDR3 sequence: CASSLLLSYNEQFF. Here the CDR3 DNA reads TGTGCCAGCAGCTTACTCCTCTCCTACAATGAGCAGTTCTTC. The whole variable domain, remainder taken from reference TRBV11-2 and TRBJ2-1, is EAGVAQSPRYKIIEKRQSVAFWCNPISGHATLYWYQQILGQGPKLLIQFQNNGVVDDSQLPKDRFSAERLKGVDSTLKIQPAKLEDSAVYLCASSLLLSYNEQFFGPGTRLTVL.

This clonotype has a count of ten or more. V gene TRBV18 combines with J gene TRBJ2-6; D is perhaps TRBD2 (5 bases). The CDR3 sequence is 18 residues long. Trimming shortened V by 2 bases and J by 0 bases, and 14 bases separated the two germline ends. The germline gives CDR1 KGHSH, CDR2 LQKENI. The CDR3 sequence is CASSPSGGLLSGANVLTF. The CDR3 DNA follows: TGTGCCAGCTCACCAAGTGGCGGACTTCTCTCTGGGGCCAACGTCCTGACTTTC.

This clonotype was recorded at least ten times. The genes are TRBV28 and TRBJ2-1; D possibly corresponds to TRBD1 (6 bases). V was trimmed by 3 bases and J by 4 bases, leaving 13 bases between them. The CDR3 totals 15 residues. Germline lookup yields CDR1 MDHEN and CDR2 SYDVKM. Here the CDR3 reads CASSFPPGAYNEQFF. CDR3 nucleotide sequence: TGTGCCAGCAGTTTTCCCCCAGGGGCTTACAATGAGCAGTTCTTC.

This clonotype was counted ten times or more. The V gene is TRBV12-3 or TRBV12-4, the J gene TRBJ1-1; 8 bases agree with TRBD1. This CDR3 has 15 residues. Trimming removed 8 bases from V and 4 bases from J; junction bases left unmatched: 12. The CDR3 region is CASGNSRGHGTEAFF. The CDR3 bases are TGTGCCAGCGGCAATTCCAGGGGGCACGGCACTGAAGCTTTCTTT.

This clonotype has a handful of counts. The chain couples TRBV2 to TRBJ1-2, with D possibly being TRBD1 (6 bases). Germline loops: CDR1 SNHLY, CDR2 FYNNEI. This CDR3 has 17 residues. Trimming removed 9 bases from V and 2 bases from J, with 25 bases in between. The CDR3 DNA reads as TGTGCCAGTCATACCCTAGGGGGACTGGGTTCAAACTATGGCTACACCTTC. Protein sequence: CASHTLGGLGSNYGYTF.

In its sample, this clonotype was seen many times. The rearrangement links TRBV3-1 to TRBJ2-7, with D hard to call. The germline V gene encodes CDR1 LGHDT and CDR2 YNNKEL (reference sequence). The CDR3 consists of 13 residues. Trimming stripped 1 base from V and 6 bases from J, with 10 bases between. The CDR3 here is CASSQAGKGEQYF. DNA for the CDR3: TGTGCCAGCAGCCAAGCTGGTAAGGGCGAGCAGTACTTC.

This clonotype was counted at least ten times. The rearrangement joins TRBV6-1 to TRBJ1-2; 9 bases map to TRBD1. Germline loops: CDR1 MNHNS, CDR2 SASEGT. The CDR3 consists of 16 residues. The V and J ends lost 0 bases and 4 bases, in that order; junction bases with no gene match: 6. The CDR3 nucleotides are TGTGCCAGCAGTGAAGCCTGGGGACAGGGAATCTATGGCTACACCTTC. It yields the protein CASSEAWGQGIYGYTF.

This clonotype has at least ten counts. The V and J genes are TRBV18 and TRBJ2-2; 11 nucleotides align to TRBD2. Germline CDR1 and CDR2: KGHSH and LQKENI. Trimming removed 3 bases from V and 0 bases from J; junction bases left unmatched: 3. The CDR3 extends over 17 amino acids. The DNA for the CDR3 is TGTGCCAGCTCACCCTCTAGCGGGAGGCCGAACACCGGGGAGCTGTTTTTT. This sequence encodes CASSPSSGRPNTGELFF.

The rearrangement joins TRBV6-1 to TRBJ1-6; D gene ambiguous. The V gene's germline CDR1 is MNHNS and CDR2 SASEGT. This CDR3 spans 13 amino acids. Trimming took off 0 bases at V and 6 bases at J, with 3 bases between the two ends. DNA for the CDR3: TGTGCCAGCAGTGAAGCCAGTAATTCACCCCTCCACTTT. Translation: CASSEASNSPLHF.

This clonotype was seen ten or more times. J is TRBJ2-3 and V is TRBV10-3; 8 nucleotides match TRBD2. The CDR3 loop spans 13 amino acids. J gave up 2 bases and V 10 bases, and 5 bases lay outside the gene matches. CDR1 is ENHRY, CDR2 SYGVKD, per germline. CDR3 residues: CATGAGDTDTQYF. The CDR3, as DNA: TGTGCCACCGGAGCGGGAGACACAGATACGCAGTATTTT.

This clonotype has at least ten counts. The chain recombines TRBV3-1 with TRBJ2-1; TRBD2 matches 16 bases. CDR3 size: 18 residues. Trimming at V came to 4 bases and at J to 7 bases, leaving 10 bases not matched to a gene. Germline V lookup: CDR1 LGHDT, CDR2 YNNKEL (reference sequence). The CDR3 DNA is TGTGCCAGCAGCCGAGGGACTAGCGGGAGGGCCTTTGAAAATGAGCAGTTCTTC. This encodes CASSRGTSGRAFENEQFF.

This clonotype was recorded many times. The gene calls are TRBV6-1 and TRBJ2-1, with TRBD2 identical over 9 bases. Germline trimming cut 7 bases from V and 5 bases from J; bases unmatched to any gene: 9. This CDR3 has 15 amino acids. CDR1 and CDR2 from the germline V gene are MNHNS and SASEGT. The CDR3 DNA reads TGTGCCAGCAAACCGGGACTAGCAGGTGACAATGAGCAGTTCTTC. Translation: CASKPGLAGDNEQFF.

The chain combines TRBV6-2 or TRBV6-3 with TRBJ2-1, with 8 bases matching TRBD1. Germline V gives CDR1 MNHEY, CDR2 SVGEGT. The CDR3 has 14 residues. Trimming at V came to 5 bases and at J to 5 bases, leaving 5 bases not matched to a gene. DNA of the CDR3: TGTGCCAGCAGTACGGACAGGGCCAACAATGAGCAGTTCTTC. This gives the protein CASSTDRANNEQFF.

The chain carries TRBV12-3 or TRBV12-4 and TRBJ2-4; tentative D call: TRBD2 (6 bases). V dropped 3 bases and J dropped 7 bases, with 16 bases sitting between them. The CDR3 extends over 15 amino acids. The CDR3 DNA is TGTGCCAGCAGTTTTGGGCTAGCGCCGGGGAACATTCAGTACTTC. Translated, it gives CASSFGLAPGNIQYF.

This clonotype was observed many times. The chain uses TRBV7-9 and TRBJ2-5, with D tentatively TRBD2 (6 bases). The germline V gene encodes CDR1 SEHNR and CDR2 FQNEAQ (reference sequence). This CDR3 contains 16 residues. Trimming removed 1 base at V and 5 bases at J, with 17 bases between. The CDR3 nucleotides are TGTGCCAGCAGCTTAGAAGGCGGGACCCCGATGGAGACCCAGTACTTC. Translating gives CASSLEGGTPMETQYF.

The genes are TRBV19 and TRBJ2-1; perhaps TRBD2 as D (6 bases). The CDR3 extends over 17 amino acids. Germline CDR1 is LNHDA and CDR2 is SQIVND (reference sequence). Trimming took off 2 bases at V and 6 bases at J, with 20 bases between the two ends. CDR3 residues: CASSILVTSYIPNEQFF. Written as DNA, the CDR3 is TGTGCCAGTAGTATACTTGTGACTAGTTATATCCCCAATGAGCAGTTCTTC.

The CDR3 coding sequence is TGTGCCAGCAGCTCTCCAGTGGGCTCCTACAATGAGCAGTTCTTC. Amino acids: CASSSPVGSYNEQFF. The chain combines TRBV5-4 with TRBJ2-1, with D hard to call. CDR1 SGHNT and CDR2 YYREEE come from the germline V gene (reference sequence). Trimming stripped 3 bases from V and 0 bases from J, with 10 bases between. CDR3 length: 15 residues.

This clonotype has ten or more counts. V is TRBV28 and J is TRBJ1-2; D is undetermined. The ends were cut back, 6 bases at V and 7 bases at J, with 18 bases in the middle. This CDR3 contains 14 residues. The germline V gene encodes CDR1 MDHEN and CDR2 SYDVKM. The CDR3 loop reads CASREVRIAGGYTF. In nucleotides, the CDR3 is TGTGCCAGCAGAGAGGTTAGGATCGCGGGTGGCTACACCTTC.

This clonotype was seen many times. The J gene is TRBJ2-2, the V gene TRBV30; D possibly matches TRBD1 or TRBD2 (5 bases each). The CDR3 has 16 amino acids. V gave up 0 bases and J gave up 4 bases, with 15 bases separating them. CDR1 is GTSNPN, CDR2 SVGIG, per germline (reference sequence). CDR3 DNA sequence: TGTGCCTGGAGTGTACGGGACCCCCGTATCACCGGGGAGCTGTTTTTT. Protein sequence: CAWSVRDPRITGELFF.

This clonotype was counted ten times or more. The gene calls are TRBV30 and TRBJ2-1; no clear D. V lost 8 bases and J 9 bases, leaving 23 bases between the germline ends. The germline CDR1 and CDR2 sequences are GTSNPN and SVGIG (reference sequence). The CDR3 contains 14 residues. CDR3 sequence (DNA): TGTGCCATCCGCTCAGCGCCAACTTTTATTGAGCAGTTCTTC. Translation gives CAIRSAPTFIEQFF. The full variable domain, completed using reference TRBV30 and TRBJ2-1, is SQTIHQWPATLVQPVGSPLSLECTVEGTSNPNLYWYRQAAGRGLQLLFYSVGIGQISSEVPQNLSASRPQDRQFILSSKKLLLSDSGFYLCAIRSAPTFIEQFFGPGTRLTVL.

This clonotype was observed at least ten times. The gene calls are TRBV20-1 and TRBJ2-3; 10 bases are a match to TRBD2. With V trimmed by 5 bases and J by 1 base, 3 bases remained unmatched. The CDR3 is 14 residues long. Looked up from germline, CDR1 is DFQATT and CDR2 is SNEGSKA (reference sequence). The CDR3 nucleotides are TGCAGTGCTGTAGCGGGAGGCGGCACAGATACGCAGTATTTT. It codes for CSAVAGGGTDTQYF.